This is a list of T cell receptor beta chains from one sample in a study of blood T cell repertoires in COVID-19. Assay: immunoSEQ multiplex PCR; the TCRdb copy retains only in-frame clones and omits some. This sample has some 120,000 clones, with around nine tenths found just once. Sequenced: peripheral blood. Source of these receptors: a human donor in a cohort sampled during active COVID-19. Both conserved end residues are part of each CDR3. A D gene is named only where the DNA matches it firmly. Where a row states a size, it is once, few, many or the class of an expanded clone; other rows omit it.

V	D	J	size	CDR3	DNA
TRBV2	TRBD2	TRBJ2-1	-	CASSKREVPYNEQFF	TGTGCCAGCAGTAAGCGGGAGGTTCCCTACAATGAGCAGTTCTTC
TRBV6-1	-	TRBJ2-7	-	CASSEAPVSIYYYEQYF	TGTGCCAGCAGTGAAGCCCCGGTTTCCATATACTACTACGAGCAGTACTTC
TRBV18	-	TRBJ2-7	-	CATGGQGGYEQYF	TGTGCCACCGGGGGGCAGGGTGGCTACGAGCAGTACTTC
TRBV7-9	TRBD1	TRBJ1-1	-	CASSPGQGAYTEAFF	TGTGCCAGCAGCCCGGGACAGGGGGCTTACACTGAAGCTTTCTTT
TRBV29-1	-	TRBJ2-1	-	CSVVVGSSYNEQFF	TGCAGCGTTGTCGTCGGGAGCTCCTACAATGAGCAGTTCTTC
TRBV28	TRBD2	TRBJ2-7	-	CASSSPGTSAYEQYF	TGTGCCAGCAGTTCCCCCGGGACTAGCGCGTACGAGCAGTACTTC
TRBV7-9	-	TRBJ1-2	-	CASSLPAIRDGYTF	TGTGCCAGCAGCTTACCCGCCATCCGCGATGGCTACACCTTC
TRBV7-9	-	TRBJ1-1	-	CASSQGGFEAFF	TGTGCCAGCAGTCAGGGAGGTTTTGAAGCTTTCTTT
TRBV6-1	-	TRBJ1-2	-	CASSEDGGGYGYTF	TGTGCCAGCAGTGAAGATGGGGGCGGCTATGGCTACACCTTC
TRBV10-3	-	TRBJ1-2	-	CAISESEDSPPTNYGYTF	TGTGCCATCAGTGAGTCAGAAGACAGTCCTCCCACTAACTATGGCTACACCTTC
TRBV2	TRBD2	TRBJ2-7	-	CASKYGPGGGTSGSLYF	TGTGCCAGCAAGTACGGCCCCGGAGGAGGGACTAGCGGGAGCTTGTACTTC
TRBV6-6	-	TRBJ2-5	-	CASSLGQTQETQYF	TGTGCCAGCAGTTTAGGACAGACCCAAGAGACCCAGTACTTC
TRBV6-5	-	TRBJ1-5	-	CASSSGAYSNQPQHF	TGTGCCAGCAGTTCAGGGGCCTACAGCAATCAGCCCCAGCATTTT
TRBV19	-	TRBJ2-4	-	CASSLGASKNIQYF	TGTGCCAGTAGCCTAGGGGCGTCCAAAAACATTCAGTACTTC
TRBV25-1	TRBD1	TRBJ1-1	-	CASSHPEGAAFF	TGTGCCAGCAGCCACCCCGAGGGGGCAGCTTTCTTT
TRBV3-1/TRBV3-2	-	TRBJ1-5	-	CASSQFRGDLPQHF	TGTGCCAGCAGCCAATTCCGAGGCGACCTGCCCCAGCATTTT
TRBV5-4	TRBD2	TRBJ2-3	-	CASSWVAGGATDTQYF	TGTGCCAGCAGCTGGGTAGCGGGGGGCGCCACAGATACGCAGTATTTT
TRBV7-2	-	TRBJ1-4	once	CASSFQGTTNEKLFF	TGTGCCAGCAGCTTTCAGGGTACAACTAATGAAAAACTGTTTTTT